The 8 T cell receptor beta chains presented below share a single source sample, sequenced in a study of CD8 T cells in ankylosing spondylitis. MiXCR, run by TCRdb on the 5' RACE reads, gives a single entry per CDR3 protein. The sample shows about 240,000 distinct CDR3 sequences, 8% to 9% of them seen only once. Sequencing used blood, either unsorted or a sorted T cell fraction (not recorded which). These receptors originate from a female donor with ankylosing spondylitis or in good health (not recorded which).

This clonotype came up many times. The chain couples TRBV6-1 to TRBJ1-5, with D uncertain. This CDR3 has 14 residues. Germline loops: CDR1 MNHNS, CDR2 SASEGT. The V and J ends lost 7 bases and 2 bases respectively, with 12 bases between them. CDR3 amino acids: CASKGNLGNQPQHF. The CDR3 DNA is TGTGCCAGCAAGGGCAACCTAGGCAATCAGCCCCAGCATTTT.

This clonotype was seen ten or more times. CDR3 region: CASSFSGVRTYEQYF. As DNA, the CDR3 is TGTGCCAGCAGTTTTTCGGGGGTAAGGACCTACGAGCAGTACTTC. The J gene is TRBJ2-7, the V gene TRBV27; D might be TRBD2 (6 bases). The V gene's germline CDR1 is MNHEY and CDR2 SMNVEV (reference sequence). The CDR3 consists of 15 residues. With 3 bases removed from V and 2 bases from J, the gap between germline ends came to 14 bases.

This clonotype was seen many times. The chain has TRBV12-3 or TRBV12-4 and TRBJ2-3; 13 positions match TRBD2. Trimming at V came to 6 bases and at J to 2 bases, leaving 2 bases not matched to a gene. The CDR3 runs to 15 residues. CDR3 sequence: CASRGLAGTTDTQYF. CDR3 DNA: TGTGCCAGCAGGGGACTAGCGGGAACCACAGATACGCAGTATTTT.

The rearrangement joins TRBV15 to TRBJ2-7; D unresolved. The CDR3 covers 13 residues. V was shortened by 0 bases and J by 6 bases, with 9 bases between the two germline ends. Germline CDR1 reads LNHNV; CDR2 reads YYDKDF (reference sequence). CDR3 DNA: TGTGCCACCAGCAGAGATCTCGGCTGCGAGCAGTACTTC. It is translated as CATSRDLGCEQYF.

This clonotype has a count of ten or more. This chain connects TRBV6-2 or TRBV6-3 to TRBJ2-2; TRBD2 aligns across 15 bases. The germline V gene encodes CDR1 MNHEY and CDR2 SVGEGT. The CDR3 has 19 residues. V was clipped by 4 bases and J by 5 bases; unmatched bases: 11. The CDR3 nucleotides are TGTGCCAGCAGTTTCCCCCGGACTAGCGGGAGGGGAGAAACCGGGGAGCTGTTTTTT. Amino acids: CASSFPRTSGRGETGELFF.

This clonotype was counted ten times or more. The chain combines TRBV6-2 or TRBV6-3 with TRBJ2-4; 7 bases match TRBD1. CDR3 size: 13 residues. V shed 6 bases, J shed 8 bases, and the junction held 7 bases outside the gene matches. Per germline, CDR1 MNHEY and CDR2 SVGEGT. The chain's CDR3 is CASSHRDRDIQYF. The CDR3 region has the DNA TGTGCCAGCAGCCACCGGGACAGAGACATTCAGTACTTC.

This clonotype was recorded many times. This CDR3 is CASSRGQGNTEAFF. The CDR3 DNA reads TGCGCCAGCAGCCGGGGACAGGGGAACACTGAAGCTTTCTTT. V usage is TRBV5-1 and J usage is TRBJ1-1, with 9 bases that match TRBD1. V gave up 4 bases and J gave up 1 base; unmatched junction bases: 2. Germline V gene data show CDR1 as SGHRS and CDR2 as YFSETQ. The CDR3 is 14 amino acids.

The table lists this clonotype with many counts. CDR3 nucleotides: TGCGCCAGCAGCCTCCTGGGGACTACCGGGGAGCTGTTTTTT. Translated, it gives CASSLLGTTGELFF. The V call is TRBV5-1, the J call TRBJ2-2; weak D call: TRBD2 (6 bases). CDR1 and CDR2 (germline): SGHRS, YFSETQ. CDR3 size: 14 residues. V was cut by 4 bases and J by 5 bases, with 12 bases left in between.